The 16 T cell receptor beta chains in this list originate from one sample, sequenced in a study of T cell responses to AZD1222 COVID-19 vaccine. The repertoire was sequenced with immunoSEQ multiplex PCR; TCRdb's copy has only in-frame clones and lacks some. The sample shows about 100,000 clones, roughly nine tenths of them seen only once. The specimen comprised peripheral blood, sampled on day 0 of AZD1222 vaccination. The receptors were gathered from an adult in good health.

In this sample, this clone turned up once. The chain couples TRBV7-2 to TRBJ2-1, with D unresolved. The CDR3 length is 14 residues. Germline lookup yields CDR1 SGHTA and CDR2 FQGNSA. Trimming left V 0 bases short and J 4 bases short, with 7 bases between. The CDR3 region is CASSLALGYNEQFF. The CDR3 region has the DNA TGTGCCAGCAGCTTAGCCCTGGGATACAATGAGCAGTTCTTC.

The V and J genes are TRBV27 and TRBJ2-5; 10 nucleotides line up with TRBD2. With 1 base clipped from V and 2 bases from J, the junction kept 7 bases outside the gene matches. Germline-derived CDR1 and CDR2 are MNHEY and SMNVEV (reference sequence). CDR3 length: 17 amino acids. The CDR3 protein is CASSLLRTSGKQETQYF. The CDR3 region has the DNA TGTGCCAGCAGTTTATTGCGAACTAGCGGGAAACAAGAGACCCAGTACTTC.

This chain connects TRBV28 to TRBJ1-2, with D hard to call. With 5 bases removed from V and 7 bases from J, the gap between germline ends came to 14 bases. From germline, CDR1 is MDHEN and CDR2 SYDVKM. The CDR3 spans 13 residues. CDR3 in DNA: TGTGCCAGCAGTGAAAAAAAGATCTGTGGCTACACCTTC. Translated, it gives CASSEKKICGYTF.

V usage is TRBV6-5 and J usage is TRBJ1-1; D call uncertain. The CDR3 covers 12 residues. Per germline, CDR1 MNHEY and CDR2 SVGAGI. Trimming left V 6 bases short and J 3 bases short, with 8 bases between. The DNA of the CDR3 is TGTGCCAGCAGGACAAGGGACACTGAAGCTTTCTTT. This codes for CASRTRDTEAFF.

This chain uses TRBV7-9 with TRBJ2-1; 13 bases map to TRBD2. Germline CDR1 is SEHNR and CDR2 is FQNEAQ (reference sequence). The CDR3 covers 16 residues. V lost 3 bases, J lost 8 bases, and 7 bases stayed unmatched. CDR3 sequence: CASSFLLAGGTDEQFF. DNA for the CDR3: TGTGCCAGCAGCTTCCTACTAGCGGGAGGGACAGATGAGCAGTTCTTC.

The chain recombines TRBV7-2 with TRBJ2-7; 13 bases line up with TRBD2. The germline gives CDR1 SGHTA, CDR2 FQGNSA. CDR3 size: 16 residues. Trimming cost V 0 bases and J 4 bases; bases outside gene matches: 3. CDR3 sequence: CASSLAPTSGRYEQYF. The CDR3 nucleotides are TGTGCCAGCAGCTTAGCCCCGACTAGCGGGAGGTACGAGCAGTACTTC. Using reference TRBV7-2 and TRBJ2-7 for the parts outside the CDR3, the full variable domain is GAGVSQSPSNKVTEKGKDVELRCDPISGHTALYWYRQSLGQGLEFLIYFQGNSAPDKSGLPSDRFSAERTGGSVSTLTIQRTQQEDSAVYLCASSLAPTSGRYEQYFGPGTRLTVT.

The rearrangement links TRBV4-1 to TRBJ1-1; D is uncertain. This CDR3 comprises 17 residues. The germline V gene has CDR1 MGHRA and CDR2 YSYEKL. The germline V and J ends were trimmed by 0 bases and 0 bases, with 14 bases remaining between them. The CDR3 nucleotides read TGCGCCAGCAGCCAAGATTACCCGACTGATTTGAACACTGAAGCTTTCTTT. Amino acids: CASSQDYPTDLNTEAFF.

The rearrangement uses TRBV7-9 and TRBJ2-7; 7 bases are shared with TRBD1. The CDR3 runs to 11 residues. The V gene end was trimmed by 5 bases and the J gene end by 11 bases; junction bases not matched to a gene: 6. The germline V gene has CDR1 SEHNR and CDR2 FQNEAQ (reference sequence). CDR3 protein: CASSNRDREYF. In nucleotides, the CDR3 is TGTGCCAGCAGCAACCGGGACAGAGAGTACTTC.

The CDR3 bases are TGTGCCACCAGCAGAGATCCCTACACTGAAGCTTTCTTT. Amino acid sequence: CATSRDPYTEAFF. V gene TRBV15 combines with J gene TRBJ1-1; D not resolved. CDR1 is LNHNV and CDR2 is YYDKDF in the germline V gene (reference sequence). This CDR3 is 13 amino acids long. V gave up 0 bases and J gave up 3 bases, with 5 bases separating them.

V and J are TRBV27 and TRBJ1-1; 7 positions agree with TRBD1. Germline V gene data show CDR1 as MNHEY and CDR2 as SMNVEV (reference sequence). The CDR3 loop spans 15 amino acids. V shed 0 bases, J shed 4 bases, and the junction held 5 bases outside the gene matches. CDR3: CASSLSPGGSTEAFF. As DNA, the CDR3 is TGTGCCAGCAGTTTATCCCCAGGGGGTAGCACTGAAGCTTTCTTT.

The chain couples TRBV18 to TRBJ2-1; 8 bases are a match to TRBD2. Germline CDR1 KGHSH, CDR2 LQKENI. The length of the CDR3 is 16 residues. The V gene end was trimmed by 4 bases and the J gene end by 4 bases; junction bases not matched to a gene: 9. The CDR3 DNA reads as TGTGCCAGCTCACTAACAGCGGGAGTGAATTACAATGAGCAGTTCTTC. Translating gives CASSLTAGVNYNEQFF.

The chain recombines TRBV6-6 with TRBJ1-1; D unresolved. The CDR3 length is 13 residues. Germline CDR1 is MNHNY and CDR2 is SVGAGI (reference sequence). With 2 bases removed from V and 1 base from J, the gap between germline ends came to 5 bases. For the CDR3, the DNA is TGTGCCAGCAGTTACGGGCCGAACACTGAAGCTTTCTTT. It translates to CASSYGPNTEAFF.

The chain uses TRBV5-6 and TRBJ2-5; D call uncertain. The germline V and J ends were trimmed by 2 bases and 1 base, with 6 bases remaining between them. The CDR3 spans 13 residues. Germline CDR1 SGHDT, CDR2 YYEEEE. CDR3 protein: CASSFSGQETQYF. For the CDR3, the DNA is TGTGCCAGCAGCTTTTCCGGCCAAGAGACCCAGTACTTC.

The V and J genes are TRBV7-3 and TRBJ2-1; TRBD2 aligns across 13 bases. With V trimmed by 0 bases and J by 8 bases, 4 bases remained unmatched. This CDR3 comprises 16 residues. Germline CDR1 SGHTA, CDR2 FQGTGA. The CDR3 reads CASSLTGLAGADEQFF. For the CDR3, the DNA is TGTGCCAGCAGCTTAACAGGACTAGCGGGAGCAGATGAGCAGTTCTTC.

J is TRBJ2-2 and V is TRBV7-3; D is uncertain. The germline gives CDR1 SGHTA, CDR2 FQGTGA. V was trimmed by 2 bases and J by 1 base, leaving 5 bases between them. This CDR3 has 14 amino acids. The DNA for the CDR3 is TGTGCCAGCAGCTTAGACCTGAACACCGGGGAGCTGTTTTTT. Residues: CASSLDLNTGELFF. The complete variable domain, with remaining parts taken from reference TRBV7-3 and TRBJ2-2, reads GAGVSQTPSNKVTEKGKYVELRCDPISGHTALYWYRQSLGQGPEFLIYFQGTGAADDSGLPNDRFFAVRPEGSVSTLKIQRTERGDSAVYLCASSLDLNTGELFFGEGSRLTVL.

The chain combines TRBV5-6 with TRBJ2-5; TRBD2 is a possible D gene (5 bases). Germline V gives CDR1 SGHDT, CDR2 YYEEEE. There are 13 residues in the CDR3. V dropped 2 bases and J dropped 3 bases, with 8 bases sitting between them. In DNA, the CDR3 is TGTGCCAGCAGCTTACGGGGAGAAGAGACCCAGTACTTC. It specifies CASSLRGEETQYF.